The rows below give T cell receptor beta chains drawn from one sample of a study of cytomegalovirus exposure and HLA in healthy donors. Produced via immunoSEQ multiplex PCR; TCRdb's table is partial and in-frame only. The data hold about 94,000 clones, with around 74% observed a single time. Specimen: PBMCs. The receptors originated from a man aged 35 to 55 in good health and CMV-seropositive. The CDR3 runs from the conserved cysteine through the conserved F or W. The order of the fields is V gene, J gene, D gene, clone size, CDR3 length, CDR3 protein, CDR3 DNA. The D gene is left open where the match is weak. Clone size is not always given. Where it is, it says once, few, many or a class for expanded clones.

V: TRBV6-6; J: TRBJ2-6; D: TRBD2; size: NA; length: 15; CDR3: CASRRGRTGANVLTF; DNA: TGTGCCAGCAGACGCGGGAGGACTGGGGCCAACGTCCTGACTTTC
V: TRBV29-1; J: TRBJ2-7; D: NA; size: once; length: 13; CDR3: CSVALDTSYEQYF; DNA: TGCAGCGTTGCTTTGGACACCTCCTACGAGCAGTACTTC
V: TRBV7-2; J: TRBJ2-3; D: NA; size: once; length: 16; CDR3: CASSSTELKPTDTQYF; DNA: TGTGCCAGCAGCTCGACAGAGCTTAAACCCACAGATACGCAGTATTTT
V: TRBV27; J: TRBJ1-5; D: NA; size: NA; length: 12; CDR3: CASRTGRQPQHF; DNA: TGTGCCAGCAGGACGGGGAGGCAGCCCCAGCATTTT
V: TRBV4-3; J: TRBJ2-1; D: NA; size: NA; length: 17; CDR3: CASSQDRVAVSFDEQFF; DNA: TGCGCCAGCAGCCAAGATCGGGTTGCGGTTAGTTTCGATGAGCAGTTCTTC
V: TRBV28; J: TRBJ2-2; D: NA; size: NA; length: 17; CDR3: CASSLRRSRLNTGELFF; DNA: TGTGCCAGCAGTTTAAGGCGGAGCCGATTAAACACCGGGGAGCTGTTTTTT
V: TRBV5-6; J: TRBJ2-3; D: TRBD1; size: NA; length: 16; CDR3: CASSLETGGFTDTQYF; DNA: TGTGCCAGCAGCTTGGAAACAGGGGGGTTTACAGATACGCAGTATTTT
V: TRBV27; J: TRBJ1-5; D: TRBD1; size: NA; length: 15; CDR3: CASSSTTGVSQPQHF; DNA: TGTGCCAGCAGTTCCACGACAGGGGTAAGCCAGCCCCAGCATTTT
V: TRBV27; J: TRBJ2-2; D: NA; size: NA; length: 16; CDR3: CASSPPGPGLTGELFF; DNA: TGTGCCAGCAGCCCGCCCGGGCCAGGGCTCACCGGGGAGCTGTTTTTT
V: TRBV6-5; J: TRBJ2-1; D: NA; size: NA; length: 13; CDR3: CASSLPYHNEQFF; DNA: TGTGCCAGCAGTCTCCCCTATCACAATGAGCAGTTCTTC
V: TRBV7-2; J: TRBJ1-2; D: TRBD1; size: NA; length: 14; CDR3: CASGRGGGDYGYTF; DNA: TGTGCCAGCGGTCGAGGAGGGGGCGACTATGGCTACACCTTC
V: TRBV9; J: TRBJ2-2; D: NA; size: few; length: 16; CDR3: CASSSTGSGYSGELFF; DNA: TGTGCCAGCAGCTCCACCGGGAGTGGCTACTCCGGGGAGCTGTTTTTT
V: TRBV15; J: TRBJ2-5; D: TRBD2; size: once; length: 15; CDR3: CATSSPAGGVRTQYF; DNA: TGTGCCACCAGCTCCCCGGCGGGGGGGGTGAGAACCCAGTACTTC
V: TRBV7-8; J: TRBJ2-5; D: NA; size: NA; length: 14; CDR3: CASSIRQGQETQYF; DNA: TGTGCCAGCAGCATTCGGCAGGGACAAGAGACCCAGTACTTC
V: TRBV7-9; J: TRBJ2-3; D: TRBD2; size: few; length: 16; CDR3: CASSPGTSAGGDTQYF; DNA: TGTGCCAGCAGCCCGGGGACTAGCGCGGGCGGAGATACGCAGTATTTT
V: TRBV7-9; J: TRBJ1-5; D: NA; size: NA; length: 16; CDR3: CASSKYRVGGNQPQHF; DNA: TGTGCCAGCAGCAAATACAGGGTGGGTGGCAATCAGCCCCAGCATTTT
V: TRBV5-6; J: TRBJ2-5; D: TRBD2; size: NA; length: 15; CDR3: CASSAPGLGAETQYF; DNA: TGTGCCAGCAGCGCGCCGGGACTAGGGGCGGAGACCCAGTACTTC
V: TRBV9; J: TRBJ2-1; D: TRBD1; size: NA; length: 16; CDR3: CASSVKGGTGVNEQFF; DNA: TGTGCCAGCAGCGTAAAAGGGGGGACAGGGGTCAATGAGCAGTTCTTC
V: TRBV27; J: TRBJ2-7; D: TRBD1; size: NA; length: 14; CDR3: CASSTRDRGRGQYF; DNA: TGTGCCAGCAGTACGCGGGACAGGGGGCGCGGGCAGTACTTC
V: TRBV7-6; J: TRBJ2-7; D: NA; size: NA; length: 12; CDR3: CASSMASYEQYF; DNA: TGTGCCAGCAGTATGGCCTCCTACGAGCAGTACTTC
V: TRBV10-3; J: TRBJ2-1; D: TRBD2; size: NA; length: 13; CDR3: CAITKRGGNEQFF; DNA: TGTGCCATCACAAAGCGGGGGGGCAATGAGCAGTTCTTC
V: TRBV29-1; J: TRBJ2-2; D: NA; size: NA; length: 15; CDR3: CSVRGRDSNTGELFF; DNA: TGCAGCGTTAGGGGGAGGGATTCGAACACCGGGGAGCTGTTTTTT
V: TRBV7-6; J: TRBJ1-5; D: TRBD1; size: once; length: 16; CDR3: CASSLEGGSGNQPQHF; DNA: TGTGCCAGCAGCTTAGAAGGGGGCTCGGGCAATCAGCCCCAGCATTTT
V: TRBV9; J: TRBJ1-6; D: TRBD1; size: once; length: 16; CDR3: CASSVAGTGNNSPLHF; DNA: TGTGCCAGCAGCGTAGCCGGGACAGGGAATAATTCACCCCTCCACTTT
V: TRBV25-1; J: TRBJ2-7; D: NA; size: few; length: 11; CDR3: CASSNIYEQYF; DNA: TGTGCCAGCAGTAATATCTACGAGCAGTACTTC
V: TRBV6-1; J: TRBJ2-3; D: TRBD2; size: NA; length: 15; CDR3: CASGTSGSSADTQYF; DNA: TGTGCCAGCGGGACTAGCGGGAGTTCTGCAGATACGCAGTATTTT
V: TRBV13; J: TRBJ2-7; D: TRBD1; size: NA; length: 16; CDR3: CASSLGGQGALYEQYF; DNA: TGTGCCAGCAGCTTAGGGGGACAGGGTGCACTCTACGAGCAGTACTTC
V: TRBV9; J: TRBJ2-1; D: TRBD2; size: few; length: 15; CDR3: CASSASGNSPNEQFF; DNA: TGTGCCAGCAGCGCTAGCGGGAATTCCCCCAATGAGCAGTTCTTC
V: TRBV6-6; J: TRBJ2-7; D: NA; size: NA; length: 13; CDR3: CASAIARAYEQYF; DNA: TGTGCCAGCGCCATCGCTAGAGCCTACGAGCAGTACTTC
V: TRBV2; J: TRBJ2-5; D: NA; size: NA; length: 15; CDR3: CASSSGHNEKETQYF; DNA: TGTGCCAGCAGTTCGGGTCACAACGAAAAAGAGACCCAGTACTTC
V: TRBV9; J: TRBJ2-2; D: NA; size: NA; length: 11; CDR3: CASRSTGELFF; DNA: TGTGCCAGCAGGAGCACCGGGGAGCTGTTTTTT